A selection of T cell receptor beta chains follows, all from one sample in a study of human T cells and chemical hapten exposure. TCRdb fed the RACE reads into MiXCR, producing one record per CDR3 protein. This table holds approximately 70,000 distinct CDR3 sequences, roughly 9.8% found once. The sample consisted of whole blood, taken in connection with sensitization to the hapten diphenylcyclopropenone (DPC). Source of these receptors: a woman aged 40 to 50 with alopecia areata. Some clones in this sample may be carry-over from other donors' samples. Each CDR3 is given with its conserved first and last residue. Fields, in order: CDR3 length, V gene, J gene, D gene, clone size, CDR3 protein, CDR3 DNA. A D gene is named only where the DNA matches it firmly. Clone sizes are given selectively: once, few, many, or a class where the clone is expanded.

CDR3 length: 14
V gene: TRBV5-1
J gene: TRBJ2-5
D gene: -
clone size: many
CDR3 protein: CASSSNRVGETQYF
CDR3 DNA: TGCGCCAGCAGCTCCAACAGGGTCGGGGAGACCCAGTACTTC

CDR3 length: 13
V gene: TRBV5-5
J gene: TRBJ1-1
D gene: -
clone size: once
CDR3 protein: CASSFLVIPEAFF
CDR3 DNA: TGTGCCAGCAGCTTTCTTGTAATCCCTGAAGCTTTCTTT

CDR3 length: 12
V gene: TRBV28
J gene: TRBJ1-2
D gene: -
clone size: many
CDR3 protein: CASSIRNRACTF
CDR3 DNA: TGTGCCAGCAGTATCCGGAACAGGGCCTGCACCTTC

CDR3 length: 16
V gene: TRBV12-3/TRBV12-4
J gene: TRBJ1-3
D gene: -
clone size: few
CDR3 protein: CASSLILPRSGNTIYF
CDR3 DNA: TGTGCCAGCAGCCTCATTCTGCCACGCTCTGGAAACACCATATATTTT

CDR3 length: 16
V gene: TRBV20-1
J gene: TRBJ2-1
D gene: -
clone size: many
CDR3 protein: CSARKPLGTSPNEQFF
CDR3 DNA: TGCAGTGCTAGAAAACCCCTCGGGACTTCACCGAATGAGCAGTTCTTC

CDR3 length: 14
V gene: TRBV4-3
J gene: TRBJ1-5
D gene: -
clone size: -
CDR3 protein: CASSHDSSNQPQHF
CDR3 DNA: TGCGCCAGCAGCCATGACAGTAGCAATCAGCCCCAGCATTTT

CDR3 length: 14
V gene: TRBV6-2/TRBV6-3
J gene: TRBJ2-1
D gene: -
clone size: many
CDR3 protein: CASSSGDSNNEQFF
CDR3 DNA: TGTGCCAGCAGCTCGGGAGACAGTAACAATGAGCAGTTCTTC

CDR3 length: 13
V gene: TRBV12-3/TRBV12-4
J gene: TRBJ1-2
D gene: -
clone size: many
CDR3 protein: CASQSSGGLGYTF
CDR3 DNA: TGTGCCAGCCAATCCTCGGGGGGCCTTGGCTACACCTTC

CDR3 length: 13
V gene: TRBV6-6
J gene: TRBJ2-7
D gene: TRBD1
clone size: -
CDR3 protein: CASGDRRTYEQYF
CDR3 DNA: TGTGCCAGCGGGGACAGAAGAACCTACGAGCAGTACTTC

CDR3 length: 15
V gene: TRBV7-6
J gene: TRBJ2-7
D gene: TRBD2
clone size: many
CDR3 protein: CASSFSGGGPYEQYF
CDR3 DNA: TGTGCCAGCAGCTTTAGCGGGGGGGGACCCTACGAGCAGTACTTC

CDR3 length: 14
V gene: TRBV6-6
J gene: TRBJ1-4
D gene: TRBD1
clone size: -
CDR3 protein: CASLMDRAVEKLFF
CDR3 DNA: TGTGCCAGCTTAATGGACAGGGCAGTTGAAAAACTGTTTTTT

CDR3 length: 15
V gene: TRBV4-3
J gene: TRBJ1-4
D gene: -
clone size: many
CDR3 protein: CASSQREGSGEKLFF
CDR3 DNA: TGCGCCAGCAGCCAAAGGGAGGGGTCGGGTGAAAAACTGTTTTTT

CDR3 length: 13
V gene: TRBV7-3
J gene: TRBJ2-5
D gene: TRBD2
clone size: many
CDR3 protein: CASSQLAGETQYF
CDR3 DNA: TGTGCCAGCAGCCAACTAGCGGGGGAGACCCAGTACTTC

CDR3 length: 13
V gene: TRBV5-1
J gene: TRBJ1-1
D gene: -
clone size: many
CDR3 protein: CASSSGRGTEAFF
CDR3 DNA: TGCGCCAGCAGCTCAGGGAGGGGCACTGAAGCTTTCTTT

CDR3 length: 15
V gene: TRBV4-2
J gene: TRBJ2-3
D gene: TRBD1
clone size: many
CDR3 protein: CASSQQQGVTDTQYF
CDR3 DNA: TGTGCCAGCAGCCAGCAACAGGGGGTCACAGATACGCAGTATTTT

CDR3 length: 16
V gene: TRBV4-2
J gene: TRBJ1-2
D gene: TRBD1
clone size: many
CDR3 protein: CASSQDRAGGNYGYTF
CDR3 DNA: TGTGCCAGCAGCCAAGATAGGGCAGGGGGTAACTATGGCTACACCTTC

CDR3 length: 15
V gene: TRBV6-4
J gene: TRBJ2-1
D gene: -
clone size: few
CDR3 protein: CASSVGGQNYNEQFF
CDR3 DNA: TGTGCCAGCAGTGTAGGAGGACAGAACTACAATGAGCAGTTCTTC

CDR3 length: 14
V gene: TRBV7-9
J gene: TRBJ1-1
D gene: -
clone size: -
CDR3 protein: CASSRVDGRIEAFF
CDR3 DNA: TGTGCCAGCAGCCGCGTAGACGGGCGCATTGAAGCTTTCTTT

CDR3 length: 15
V gene: TRBV10-3
J gene: TRBJ2-5
D gene: TRBD2
clone size: many
CDR3 protein: CAISAVTSGGETQYF
CDR3 DNA: TGTGCCATCAGTGCGGTCACTAGCGGGGGGGAGACCCAGTACTTC

CDR3 length: 16
V gene: TRBV20-1
J gene: TRBJ2-3
D gene: TRBD2
clone size: -
CDR3 protein: CSARRLSGGARDTQYF
CDR3 DNA: TGCAGTGCTAGGAGGCTTAGCGGGGGGGCTCGGGATACGCAGTATTTT

CDR3 length: 16
V gene: TRBV7-2
J gene: TRBJ2-1
D gene: -
clone size: -
CDR3 protein: CASSPTGGILYNEQFF
CDR3 DNA: TGTGCCAGCAGTCCCACCGGGGGTATATTATACAATGAGCAGTTCTTC

CDR3 length: 13
V gene: TRBV10-3
J gene: TRBJ2-7
D gene: TRBD1
clone size: many
CDR3 protein: CAIKGQQFYEQYF
CDR3 DNA: TGTGCCATCAAGGGACAGCAATTCTACGAGCAGTACTTC

CDR3 length: 15
V gene: TRBV12-3/TRBV12-4
J gene: TRBJ2-1
D gene: -
clone size: many
CDR3 protein: CASGIFAGTYNEQFF
CDR3 DNA: TGTGCCAGCGGAATTTTCGCGGGGACCTACAATGAGCAGTTCTTC

CDR3 length: 15
V gene: TRBV6-1
J gene: TRBJ1-4
D gene: -
clone size: -
CDR3 protein: CASSEVYSGREKLFF
CDR3 DNA: TGTGCCAGCAGTGAAGTTTACAGCGGAAGAGAAAAACTGTTTTTT

CDR3 length: 15
V gene: TRBV3-2
J gene: TRBJ2-7
D gene: -
clone size: -
CDR3 protein: CASSQDGTLGYEQYF
CDR3 DNA: TGTGCCAGCAGCCAAGATGGAACCTTAGGCTACGAGCAGTACTTC

CDR3 length: 17
V gene: TRBV11-2
J gene: TRBJ2-4
D gene: -
clone size: many
CDR3 protein: CASSLDLRVGPQNIQYF
CDR3 DNA: TGTGCCAGCAGCTTAGATCTGCGGGTAGGGCCCCAAAACATTCAGTACTTC

CDR3 length: 14
V gene: TRBV7-6
J gene: TRBJ1-5
D gene: TRBD1
clone size: few
CDR3 protein: CASSLRGREQPQHF
CDR3 DNA: TGTGCCAGCAGCTTAAGGGGGCGAGAGCAGCCCCAGCATTTT

CDR3 length: 15
V gene: TRBV7-2
J gene: TRBJ1-1
D gene: TRBD1
clone size: many
CDR3 protein: CASSLGPGQGAEAFF
CDR3 DNA: TGTGCCAGCAGCTTAGGACCGGGACAGGGAGCTGAAGCTTTCTTT

CDR3 length: 10
V gene: TRBV29-1
J gene: TRBJ2-3
D gene: -
clone size: many
CDR3 protein: CSGDTDTQYF
CDR3 DNA: TGCAGCGGGGACACAGATACGCAGTATTTT

CDR3 length: 12
V gene: TRBV12-3/TRBV12-4
J gene: TRBJ2-7
D gene: -
clone size: -
CDR3 protein: CASKGDDDEQYF
CDR3 DNA: TGTGCCAGCAAAGGGGACGACGACGAGCAGTACTTC

CDR3 length: 15
V gene: TRBV6-1
J gene: TRBJ1-2
D gene: TRBD1
clone size: -
CDR3 protein: CASSESGQVLDGYTF
CDR3 DNA: TGTGCCAGCAGTGAGTCGGGACAGGTGTTGGACGGCTACACCTTC

CDR3 length: 14
V gene: TRBV29-1
J gene: TRBJ2-2
D gene: TRBD1
clone size: few
CDR3 protein: CSVAQQGIDGELFF
CDR3 DNA: TGCAGCGTTGCTCAACAGGGGATAGACGGGGAGCTGTTTTTT

CDR3 length: 15
V gene: TRBV11-2
J gene: TRBJ1-2
D gene: -
clone size: many
CDR3 protein: CASSYRDPWNYGYTF
CDR3 DNA: TGTGCCAGCAGTTACCGGGACCCTTGGAACTATGGCTACACCTTC

CDR3 length: 12
V gene: TRBV6-2/TRBV6-3
J gene: TRBJ2-3
D gene: -
clone size: many
CDR3 protein: CASSLTSDTQYF
CDR3 DNA: TGTGCCAGCAGCTTGACCTCCGATACGCAGTATTTT

CDR3 length: 18
V gene: TRBV6-5
J gene: TRBJ1-5
D gene: -
clone size: many
CDR3 protein: CASSYSARGGANNQPQHF
CDR3 DNA: TGTGCCAGCAGTTACTCGGCCCGGGGAGGGGCAAACAATCAGCCCCAGCATTTT

CDR3 length: 15
V gene: TRBV29-1
J gene: TRBJ2-6
D gene: TRBD1
clone size: -
CDR3 protein: CSVPTGSSGANVLTF
CDR3 DNA: TGCAGCGTCCCGACAGGGAGCTCTGGGGCCAACGTCCTGACTTTC

CDR3 length: 16
V gene: TRBV7-9
J gene: TRBJ1-3
D gene: -
clone size: many
CDR3 protein: CASSFEGRSSGNTIYF
CDR3 DNA: TGTGCCAGCAGCTTCGAGGGACGTAGCTCTGGAAACACCATATATTTT

CDR3 length: 13
V gene: TRBV6-2/TRBV6-3
J gene: TRBJ2-7
D gene: -
clone size: -
CDR3 protein: CASSYTANYEQYF
CDR3 DNA: TGTGCCAGCAGTTACACAGCAAACTACGAGCAGTACTTC

CDR3 length: 15
V gene: TRBV7-2
J gene: TRBJ2-7
D gene: -
clone size: -
CDR3 protein: CASSLVGGVAGEQYF
CDR3 DNA: TGTGCCAGCAGCTTAGTGGGCGGGGTCGCGGGAGAGCAGTACTTC

CDR3 length: 14
V gene: TRBV4-3
J gene: TRBJ1-4
D gene: TRBD1
clone size: many
CDR3 protein: CASSQVQGEEKLFF
CDR3 DNA: TGCGCCAGCAGCCAAGTCCAGGGGGAGGAAAAACTGTTTTTT

CDR3 length: 17
V gene: TRBV4-1
J gene: TRBJ2-4
D gene: -
clone size: many
CDR3 protein: CASSHGRAIGTKNIQYF
CDR3 DNA: TGCGCCAGCAGCCATGGAAGGGCGATTGGGACCAAAAACATTCAGTACTTC

CDR3 length: 15
V gene: TRBV11-2
J gene: TRBJ2-5
D gene: -
clone size: -
CDR3 protein: CASSFSGHSQETQYF
CDR3 DNA: TGTGCCAGCAGCTTTTCGGGACACTCCCAAGAGACCCAGTACTTC

CDR3 length: 15
V gene: TRBV12-3/TRBV12-4
J gene: TRBJ2-1
D gene: TRBD1
clone size: many
CDR3 protein: CASSNRDSSYNEQFF
CDR3 DNA: TGTGCCAGCAGTAACAGGGACAGCTCCTACAATGAGCAGTTCTTC

CDR3 length: 14
V gene: TRBV6-2/TRBV6-3
J gene: TRBJ2-3
D gene: -
clone size: many
CDR3 protein: CASGRRRGADTQYF
CDR3 DNA: TGTGCCAGCGGGAGGAGGCGGGGCGCAGATACGCAGTATTTT

CDR3 length: 14
V gene: TRBV5-4
J gene: TRBJ2-5
D gene: -
clone size: few
CDR3 protein: CASSFGQIKETQYF
CDR3 DNA: TGTGCCAGCAGCTTTGGACAGATAAAAGAGACCCAGTACTTC

CDR3 length: 13
V gene: TRBV11-3
J gene: TRBJ2-2
D gene: -
clone size: many
CDR3 protein: CASTHQNTGELFF
CDR3 DNA: TGTGCCAGCACCCATCAAAACACCGGGGAGCTGTTTTTT

CDR3 length: 14
V gene: TRBV7-2
J gene: TRBJ1-1
D gene: -
clone size: few
CDR3 protein: CASSPGGFGTEAFF
CDR3 DNA: TGTGCCAGCAGCCCAGGTGGTTTCGGCACTGAAGCTTTCTTT

CDR3 length: 14
V gene: TRBV5-1
J gene: TRBJ1-1
D gene: -
clone size: many
CDR3 protein: CASSLVGADTEAFF
CDR3 DNA: TGCGCCAGCAGCTTGGTGGGGGCCGACACTGAAGCTTTCTTT

CDR3 length: 13
V gene: TRBV19
J gene: TRBJ2-2
D gene: -
clone size: -
CDR3 protein: CASSPTSSGELFF
CDR3 DNA: TGTGCCAGTAGCCCGACTAGTTCCGGGGAGCTGTTTTTT

CDR3 length: 13
V gene: TRBV5-6
J gene: TRBJ1-1
D gene: -
clone size: -
CDR3 protein: CVSSLMGRPEAFF
CDR3 DNA: TGTGTCAGCAGCTTGATGGGACGTCCCGAAGCTTTCTTT

CDR3 length: 13
V gene: TRBV2
J gene: TRBJ2-4
D gene: -
clone size: many
CDR3 protein: CASSDVGATIQYF
CDR3 DNA: TGTGCCAGCAGTGATGTAGGGGCCACCATTCAGTACTTC

CDR3 length: 16
V gene: TRBV23-1
J gene: TRBJ2-7
D gene: TRBD1
clone size: few
CDR3 protein: CASSPLVGTGLYEQYF
CDR3 DNA: TGCGCCAGCAGTCCACTTGTTGGGACAGGTCTCTACGAGCAGTACTTC

CDR3 length: 17
V gene: TRBV4-3
J gene: TRBJ1-2
D gene: TRBD1
clone size: many
CDR3 protein: CASSHPTGQGMRYGYTF
CDR3 DNA: TGCGCCAGCAGCCATCCCACGGGACAGGGCATGCGTTATGGCTACACCTTC

CDR3 length: 16
V gene: TRBV18
J gene: TRBJ2-3
D gene: TRBD2
clone size: few
CDR3 protein: CASSPPVAGGTDTQYF
CDR3 DNA: TGTGCCAGCTCACCACCGGTAGCGGGGGGCACAGATACGCAGTATTTT

CDR3 length: 14
V gene: TRBV20-1
J gene: TRBJ1-6
D gene: -
clone size: many
CDR3 protein: CSVSPARYNSPLHF
CDR3 DNA: TGCAGCGTCTCCCCCGCAAGGTATAATTCACCCCTCCACTTT